This T cell receptor (beta chain) was recorded in a study of regulatory T cells in long-lasting Graves disease. Through Arm-PCR of CDR3 regions and iRepertoire HTBI primers, TCR beta libraries were built. TCRdb re-called the multiplex PCR reads with MiXCR, one entry per CDR3 protein. The sample has roughly 400,000 distinct CDR3 sequences, around 20% seen once; the top ten hold 13% to 15%. Time point defined: persistent/refractory GD, antithyroid drugs over 5 years with positive TRAb. The TCR library was made from RNA that had been extracted from PBMCs in TRIzol. CDR1 SNHLY and CDR2 FYNNEI come from the germline V gene. This CDR3 has 15 amino acids. Study-level findings and limits: Thyroid tissue was not sampled; only peripheral blood was. In persistent patients, shared public clonotypes (roughly 2,700) outnumbered those in new patients (about 890). Few sampled subjects may have lowered accuracy.

In the case of this clonotype: Its target is unknown.

The sample here was peripheral blood mononuclear cells (PBMCs), taken when the disease was refractory, from a patient treated with antithyroid drugs. The V and J genes are TRBV2 and TRBJ2-4; 7 bases are shared with TRBD2. The tail of the sequence fits TRBJ2-7 better, so the J call may be wrong. This receptor was obtained from a female donor with Graves disease. The CDR3 reads CASSEAWGGVYEQYF. The CDR3 DNA reads TGTGCCAGCAGTGAAGCGTGGGGGGGAGTCTACGAGCAGTACTTC.